A single sample gave rise to the 27 T cell receptor beta chains below, sequenced in a study of CXCR3-negative and CXCR3-positive naive CD8 T cells. Study results and limitations: Hydrophobicity was higher for TRB CDR3s found in CXCR3-positive naive cells than in CXCR3-negative naive cells.

UMI-labeled TRB cDNA libraries were prepared by 5' RACE. From its re-call of the 5' RACE reads, TCRdb lists each CDR3 protein once, without DNA. The sample includes some 150,000 distinct CDR3 sequences. For these receptors, no antigen is known. The specimen sequenced was naive CXCR3+ CD8+ T cells from blood. Noted subset: CD45RO-CCR7+CD27+CD95- naive CD8+ T cells expressing CXCR3 (TNR3+). These receptors all come from a human donor in good health. Some clones in this sample may be carry-over from other donors' samples.

The chain carries TRBV5-5 and TRBJ1-1; TCRdb indicates TRBD1, and absent DNA this call remains unverified. Germline CDR1 and CDR2: SGHKS and YYEKEE (reference sequence). The CDR3 has 18 residues. CDR3 region: CASSHPRDRYLMNTEAFF. The full variable domain, with the rest looked up from reference TRBV5-5 and TRBJ1-1, is DAGVTQSPTHLIKTRGQQVTLRCSPISGHKSVSWYQQVLGQGPQFIFQYYEKEERGRGNFPDRFSARQFPNYSSELNVNALLLGDSALYLCASSHPRDRYLMNTEAFFGQGTRLTVV.

The rearrangement uses TRBV21-1 and TRBJ1-5; no DNA is available, so the TRBD1 call from TCRdb remains unchecked. TRBV21-1 is tagged as a pseudogene. CDR3 length: 20 amino acids. CDR3 region: CASSKVYGTGASPPNQPQHF.

The chain links TRBV6-5 to TRBJ1-1. The CDR3 runs 15 residues. Germline CDR1 MNHEY, CDR2 SVGAGI. The chain's CDR3 is CASAFGSFMNTEAFF.

The genes are TRBV6-2 or TRBV6-3 and TRBJ2-5; TCRdb reports TRBD1, a call that lacks DNA to check it against. This CDR3 has 14 amino acids. Germline lookup yields CDR1 MNHEY and CDR2 SVGEGT. CDR3 loop: CASSYPRRGETQYF.

The chain's CDR3 is CSARDVAGVTNNEQFF. J is TRBJ2-1 and V is TRBV20-1; with no DNA, the TCRdb D assignment of TRBD2 cannot be verified. The CDR3 is 16 residues long. Germline assignment: CDR1 DFQATT and CDR2 SNEGSKA (reference sequence).

The rearrangement links TRBV9 to TRBJ1-5; TCRdb picks TRBD1, but there is no DNA to check that call. Germline loops: CDR1 SGDLS, CDR2 YYNGEE. The CDR3 has 13 amino acids. CDR3 loop: CASSVEGGQPQHF.

The rearrangement uses TRBV7-9 and TRBJ1-5; TCRdb designates TRBD1, a call that cannot be tested without DNA. There are 13 residues in the CDR3. The germline V gene encodes CDR1 SEHNR and CDR2 FQNEAQ (reference sequence). The CDR3 loop reads CASSSRGDQPQHF.

The chain links TRBV5-6 to TRBJ2-1; TCRdb proposes TRBD2, but this gene call is untestable without DNA. This CDR3 region has 14 residues. Germline CDR1 SGHDT, CDR2 YYEEEE. The CDR3 loop reads CASTVAGAYNEQFF.

The chain employs TRBV19 and TRBJ2-2; the D call from TCRdb, TRBD1, cannot be confirmed without DNA. CDR1 is LNHDA, CDR2 SQIVND, per germline (reference sequence). The CDR3 has 16 amino acids. The CDR3 loop is CASSTGTGFRTGELFF. Drawing the rest from reference TRBV19 and TRBJ2-2, the complete variable domain is DGGITQSPKYLFRKEGQNVTLSCEQNLNHDAMYWYRQDPGQGLRLIYYSQIVNDFQKGDIAEGYSVSREKKESFPLTVTSAQKNPTAFYLCASSTGTGFRTGELFFGEGSRLTVL.

The V gene is TRBV10-3, the J gene TRBJ2-7; TCRdb's D call of TRBD2 is untestable without DNA. The CDR3 consists of 15 residues. Germline-derived CDR1 and CDR2 are ENHRY and SYGVKD. CDR3: CAISNEGPPSYEQYF.

The V and J genes are TRBV11-2 and TRBJ2-7. The CDR3 consists of 15 residues. CDR1 is SGHAT and CDR2 is FQNNGV in the germline V gene. This CDR3 reads CASSLGVVPSYEQYF.

This chain joins TRBV5-4 and TRBJ2-7; TCRdb selects TRBD1, and the lack of DNA leaves this call unchecked. Germline V gene sequence: CDR1 SGHNT, CDR2 YYREEE (reference sequence). The CDR3 spans 19 residues. The CDR3 sequence is CASSLGGIPLGSPVYEQYF.

The chain has TRBV7-8 and TRBJ1-5; TCRdb selects TRBD1, and the lack of DNA leaves this call unchecked. The germline V gene encodes CDR1 SGHVS and CDR2 FQNEAQ. The CDR3 runs to 14 residues. This chain's CDR3 is CASSLGGANQPQHF.

The rearrangement uses TRBV4-3 and TRBJ2-7; without DNA, the TCRdb call of TRBD1 cannot be checked. Germline CDR1 reads LGHNA; CDR2 reads YSLEER. This CDR3 has 15 residues. CDR3 sequence reads: CASSQTGTASYEQYF.

CDR3 protein: CASSSGLVAYEQYF. This sequence joins TRBV5-5 and TRBJ2-7; without DNA, the TCRdb call of TRBD2 cannot be checked. Germline lookup yields CDR1 SGHKS and CDR2 YYEKEE (reference sequence). This CDR3 spans 14 amino acids.

The V gene is TRBV7-9, the J gene TRBJ2-1. CDR1 SEHNR and CDR2 FQNEAQ come from the germline V gene (reference sequence). The CDR3 consists of 14 residues. CDR3 amino acids: CASSLVSANNEQFF.

V gene TRBV29-1 combines with J gene TRBJ1-1. Germline V gene lookup returns CDR1 SQVTM and CDR2 ANQGSEA. CDR3 size: 11 residues. CDR3 sequence reads: CSWVVNTEAFF.

The genes are TRBV6-5 and TRBJ1-1. The CDR3 totals 13 residues. CDR1 MNHEY and CDR2 SVGAGI come from the germline V gene. Here the CDR3 reads CASSYHVSTEAFF.

V usage is TRBV7-9 and J usage is TRBJ2-7; without DNA, the TCRdb call of TRBD2 cannot be checked. Germline V gene lookup returns CDR1 SEHNR and CDR2 FQNEAQ (reference sequence). The CDR3 is 14 residues long. CDR3: CASSKGLAGYEQYF.

The V and J genes are TRBV9 and TRBJ2-3; TCRdb indicates TRBD1, and absent DNA this call remains unverified. The V gene's germline CDR1 is SGDLS and CDR2 YYNGEE. The CDR3 covers 17 residues. CDR3 loop: CASSVAVGAGNTDTQYF. The variable domain in full, with the rest retrieved from reference TRBV9 and TRBJ2-3, is DSGVTQTPKHLITATGQRVTLRCSPRSGDLSVYWYQQSLDQGLQFLIQYYNGEERAKGNILERFSAQQFPDLHSELNLSSLELGDSALYFCASSVAVGAGNTDTQYFGPGTRLTVL.

The chain joins TRBV29-1 to TRBJ2-1; with no DNA, the TCRdb D assignment of TRBD1 cannot be verified. The CDR3 is 14 residues long. CDR1 and CDR2 (germline): SQVTM, ANQGSEA. The CDR3 loop is CSVAGTGSYNEQFF.

The J gene is TRBJ2-7, the V gene TRBV2; TCRdb names TRBD1, which stays unverified in the absence of DNA. This CDR3 spans 17 amino acids. Germline V gene data show CDR1 as SNHLY and CDR2 as FYNNEI. CDR3 region: CASSEGQAGGLSYEQYF.

The V gene is TRBV7-9, the J gene TRBJ2-7; absent DNA, TCRdb's TRBD1 call cannot be checked. This CDR3 spans 16 amino acids. The germline V gene encodes CDR1 SEHNR and CDR2 FQNEAQ (reference sequence). CDR3 in amino acids: CASSPRTGPHLYEQYF.

The CDR3 protein is CASSLGPEDYGYTF. This rearrangement joins TRBV7-6 to TRBJ1-2; the TCRdb call, TRBD1, lacks DNA for checking. The germline gives CDR1 SGHVS, CDR2 FNYEAQ. The CDR3 has 14 amino acids.

This chain connects TRBV11-1 to TRBJ2-7; TCRdb's assignment of TRBD1 cannot be checked, as there is no DNA. The CDR3 has 14 residues. Germline CDR1 reads SGHAT; CDR2 reads FQDESV (reference sequence). CDR3 sequence reads: CASSPGQGYYEQYF. Variable domain in full (rest from reference TRBV11-1 and TRBJ2-7): EAEVAQSPRYKITEKSQAVAFWCDPISGHATLYWYRQILGQGPELLVQFQDESVVDDSQLPKDRFSAERLKGVDSTLKIQPAELGDSAMYLCASSPGQGYYEQYFGPGTRLTVT.

The chain is built from TRBV9 and TRBJ2-1; TCRdb's D gene call, TRBD2, goes unchecked for lack of DNA. The germline CDR1 and CDR2 sequences are SGDLS and YYNGEE. The CDR3 runs 15 residues. The CDR3 reads CASSVVASGGYEQFF.

The chain recombines TRBV14 with TRBJ2-2; TCRdb reports TRBD1, a call that lacks DNA to check it against. From germline, CDR1 is SGHDN and CDR2 FVKESK. This CDR3 is built from 14 residues. The CDR3 spells CASSQEEGAGELFF.